This TCR beta chain appears in the sequencing data of a study of T-cell reconstitution after alpha-beta-depleted transplantation in children. Per germline, CDR1 DFQATT and CDR2 SNEGSKA (reference sequence). Trimming took 4 bases from V and 4 from J; bases not matched to a gene: 7. The length of the CDR3 is 13 residues. TCRbeta library construction was performed incorporating unique molecular identifiers. MiXCR, run by TCRdb on the PCR reads, gives a single entry per CDR3 protein. The sample includes 200,000 to 250,000 distinct CDR3 sequences, approximately 9.7% seen only once; the top ten take about 4.9%. This clonotype was seen at least ten times.

Sequencing used PBMCs from the stem cell graft donor, obtained from the stem cell graft. The clonotype originates from a human donor who donated a stem cell graft to a child with SCID. The chain has TRBV20-1 and TRBJ2-7, with 7 bases fitting TRBD2. The CDR3 region has the DNA TGCAGTGCTACGGCGGGGGAAGTGTACGAGCAGTACTTC. Translation gives CSATAGEVYEQYF.